The entry that follows covers one T cell receptor (beta chain) sequence. The antigen remains unidentified. Naive-designated CD8 cells lacked CD45RO, were positively enriched for CCR7, and omitted terminally differentiated effector memory CD45RA+ cells. V shed 2 bases and J shed 4 bases, with 12 bases lying between them. Germline CDR1 and CDR2: KGHSH and LQKENI. CDR3 length: 15 residues. These data originate in a study of shared clonotypes between healthy human individuals. The overall study: Donor ages ranged 18 to 49 years: a couple of women, a few men. Study results and caveats: Non-shared clonotypes showed lower generation probabilities than clonotypes common to all four donors. Large sequencing depth failed to make sorted-subset sequencing complete, rarefaction showed.

Using immunoSEQ multiplex PCR, the repertoire was profiled, and TCRdb retains in-frame clones only, with some absent. This sample carries roughly 600,000 clones, more than 95% of them seen once, and the ten largest clones take 0.3%. The source of this sequence is a man aged 25-40 years in good health. The rearrangement joins TRBV18 to TRBJ1-5; D is perhaps TRBD1 (5 bases). Sequenced material: naive CD8+ T cells sorted from blood. CDR3 amino acids: CASSPMRQKNQPQHF. The CDR3 region has the DNA TGTGCCAGCTCACCAATGAGACAGAAGAATCAGCCCCAGCATTTT.